This TCR beta chain is from a study of preoperative IRX-2 immunotherapy in early breast cancer. Treatment denoted: preoperative locoregional IRX-2 cytokine immunotherapy. Samples came from a phase Ib trial of preoperative locoregional IRX-2 cytokine immunotherapy. This table comes from immunoSEQ multiplex PCR, and its TCRdb copy is limited to in-frame clones, with some not included. The sample includes around 3,000 clones, roughly 80% seen only once; the top ten take roughly 9.1%. Trimming removed 1 base from V and 5 bases from J; junction bases left unmatched: 11. This CDR3 is 17 amino acids long. Germline V gene sequence: CDR1 SGHNT, CDR2 YENEEA.

The chain recombines TRBV11-3 with TRBJ2-5, with TRBD2 matching over 9 bases. This clonotype was sampled from a human donor with breast cancer. The sequencing here drew on tumor tissue, taken after IRX-2 immunotherapy. CDR3 sequence reads: CASSLGLAGPVGETQYF. The CDR3, as DNA: TGTGCCAGCAGCTTAGGGCTAGCGGGGCCTGTAGGGGAGACCCAGTACTTC.